The rows below give T cell receptor beta chains drawn from one sample of a study of cytomegalovirus exposure and HLA in healthy donors. Profiled with immunoSEQ multiplex PCR; TCRdb holds only in-frame clones, not every one. The data hold around 120,000 clones, with roughly 80% observed a single time. Sequenced: PBMCs. The receptors originated from a woman aged 25 to 39 in good health and CMV-seropositive. Each CDR3 is given with its conserved first and last residue. A D gene is named only where the DNA matches it firmly. Some rows have no size entry. The others give once, few or many, or a class for an expanded clone.

abundance,d_gene,v_gene,j_gene,CDR3aa,CDR3nt
NA,NA,TRBV11-2,TRBJ1-5,CASSPTSGAYQPQHF,TGTGCCAGCAGCCCTACTTCGGGAGCATACCAGCCCCAGCATTTT
NA,TRBD2,TRBV7-9,TRBJ2-5,CASSTPTSGRETQYF,TGTGCCAGCAGCACTCCGACTAGCGGGAGAGAGACCCAGTACTTC
NA,NA,TRBV11-2,TRBJ2-3,CASSKTGSSTDTQYF,TGTGCCAGCAGCAAAACAGGGTCTAGCACAGATACGCAGTATTTT
NA,NA,TRBV10-3,TRBJ2-3,CAISLSGGTDTQYF,TGTGCCATCAGTCTGAGCGGCGGCACAGATACGCAGTATTTT
few,NA,TRBV7-9,TRBJ1-2,CASSFRVDYGYTF,TGTGCCAGCAGCTTCAGGGTAGACTATGGCTACACCTTC
once,NA,TRBV19,TRBJ2-2,CASSGGTWTGELFF,TGTGCCAGTAGTGGAGGGACGTGGACCGGGGAGCTGTTTTTT
NA,TRBD2,TRBV4-1,TRBJ2-1,CASSQDLTSGSYNEQFF,TGCGCCAGCAGCCAAGATTTAACTAGCGGGAGCTACAATGAGCAGTTCTTC
NA,NA,TRBV5-6,TRBJ1-2,CASSLSSRGAVRYGYTF,TGTGCCAGCAGCCTAAGCTCTCGGGGGGCGGTTCGCTATGGCTACACCTTC
few,NA,TRBV10-3,TRBJ1-2,CAISPDGVGGYTF,TGTGCCATCAGCCCCGACGGGGTGGGTGGCTACACCTTC
NA,TRBD1,TRBV6-5,TRBJ1-5,CASRPFRQGDQPQHF,TGTGCCAGCAGGCCATTCCGACAGGGAGATCAGCCCCAGCATTTT
NA,NA,TRBV10-3,TRBJ2-3,CAISRQSGTDTQYF,TGTGCCATCAGTAGACAGTCCGGGACAGATACGCAGTATTTT
NA,NA,TRBV18,TRBJ2-1,CASSPLPGSRSSYNEQFF,TGTGCCAGCTCACCCCTGCCAGGGTCCAGGAGCTCCTACAATGAGCAGTTCTTC
NA,NA,TRBV7-9,TRBJ2-1,CASSIQGLDYNEQFF,TGTGCCAGCAGCATCCAGGGTCTCGACTACAATGAGCAGTTCTTC
NA,TRBD1,TRBV27,TRBJ1-1,CASSRGQGVTEAFF,TGTGCCAGCAGTCGAGGACAGGGAGTCACTGAAGCTTTCTTT
few,NA,TRBV5-5,TRBJ2-7,CASSRGLMRQSTYEQYF,TGTGCCAGCAGCCGCGGCTTAATGAGACAGAGTACGTACGAGCAGTACTTC
NA,NA,TRBV9,TRBJ2-3,CASNQGGQPLNTDTQYF,TGTGCCAGCAACCAAGGCGGGCAGCCGCTCAACACAGATACGCAGTATTTT
NA,NA,TRBV4-3,TRBJ2-5,CASSQGGGPQETQYF,TGCGCCAGCAGCCAAGGAGGGGGACCCCAAGAGACCCAGTACTTC
NA,NA,TRBV4-3,TRBJ2-7,CASSQDGSYEQYF,TGCGCCAGCAGCCAAGACGGGAGCTACGAGCAGTACTTC
NA,NA,TRBV6-5,TRBJ1-4,CATRGTNEKLFF,TGTGCCACAAGAGGAACTAATGAAAAACTGTTTTTT
NA,NA,TRBV7-3,TRBJ2-1,CASSSNRGNEQFF,TGTGCCAGCAGCTCTAACCGGGGCAATGAGCAGTTCTTC
NA,TRBD2,TRBV5-6,TRBJ2-5,CASSLVLAGGLETQYF,TGTGCCAGCAGCTTGGTACTAGCGGGGGGGCTAGAGACCCAGTACTTC
NA,NA,TRBV9,TRBJ1-1,CASSVSTQRTVFF,TGTGCCAGCAGCGTTTCCACTCAGCGGACCGTTTTCTTT
NA,TRBD1,TRBV5-6,TRBJ2-5,CASSSGQKETQYF,TGTGCCAGCAGCTCGGGACAGAAAGAGACCCAGTACTTC
NA,TRBD1,TRBV28,TRBJ2-2,CASSLFRRDRESTGELFF,TGTGCCAGCAGTTTATTTCGACGGGACAGGGAAAGTACCGGGGAGCTGTTTTTT
NA,TRBD1,TRBV6-5,TRBJ1-2,CASSRVTGTGYGYTF,TGTGCCAGCAGTCGGGTCACCGGGACAGGGTATGGCTACACCTTC